These 24 T cell receptor beta chains were all obtained from the same sample, sequenced in a study of post-analysis software for immune sequencing data. Unique molecular identifiers were built into the TCR beta cDNA libraries. Using its own MiXCR run on the PCR reads, TCRdb lists one record per CDR3 protein. In the table there are a few hundred thousand distinct CDR3 sequences, 35% to 40% of which are singletons. Study results and caveats: With TRBV5-6, TRBV5-1 and TRBV20-1 included, about five TRBV segments were more frequent in patients than in controls.

No antigen has been assigned to these receptors. Sequencing was done on a sample of blood. The receptors shown here come from a girl under 18 with multiple sclerosis.

This clonotype was seen a few times. The chain uses TRBV10-2 and TRBJ2-7, with D perhaps TRBD2 (6 bases). Germline loops: CDR1 WSHSY, CDR2 SAAADI. Trimming took 7 bases from V and 5 from J, leaving 18 bases between them. The CDR3 sequence is 14 residues long. The CDR3 DNA is TGCGCCAGCATCGGGGGTAAGAGGCGTGACGAGCAGTACTTC. Amino acid sequence: CASIGGKRRDEQYF.

This clonotype came up a few times. CDR3 sequence: CASSSSGQGSYQPQHF. The CDR3 DNA reads TGTGCCAGCAGTTCCTCAGGACAGGGATCATATCAGCCCCAGCATTTT. The chain is built from TRBV27 and TRBJ1-5; 8 bases line up with TRBD1. This CDR3 region has 16 residues. Germline V gives CDR1 MNHEY, CDR2 SMNVEV (reference sequence). Germline trimming cut 4 bases from V and 5 bases from J; bases unmatched to any gene: 10.

J is TRBJ1-5 and V is TRBV28; D is uncertain. Trimming cost V 2 bases and J 9 bases, with 8 bases left between them. The germline V gene encodes CDR1 MDHEN and CDR2 SYDVKM. This CDR3 region has 12 residues. The CDR3 DNA follows: TGTGCCAGCAGTTTACGAACCGGGCCCCAGCATTTT. It is translated as CASSLRTGPQHF.

This clonotype occurred many times. Here the CDR3 reads CAISDSGGSSYNEQFF. For the CDR3, the DNA is TGTGCCATCAGTGATTCGGGAGGGAGCTCCTACAATGAGCAGTTCTTC. This chain uses TRBV10-3 with TRBJ2-1; the match to TRBD2 covers 8 bases. Germline lookup yields CDR1 ENHRY and CDR2 SYGVKD. Trimming removed 3 bases from V and 0 bases from J; junction bases left unmatched: 4. CDR3 size: 16 residues.

The chain uses TRBV28 and TRBJ1-1; 9 bases match TRBD1. The V gene's germline CDR1 is MDHEN and CDR2 SYDVKM. V was pared by 5 bases and J by 4 bases, with 11 bases of the junction left unmatched. The length of the CDR3 is 16 residues. In nucleotides, the CDR3 is TGTGCCAGCAGTAGCTCGGGGACAGGGATAAGCACTGAAGCTTTCTTT. This translates into CASSSSGTGISTEAFF.

V gene TRBV28 combines with J gene TRBJ1-3; 8 bases fit TRBD1. CDR1 is MDHEN and CDR2 is SYDVKM in the germline V gene. Germline trimming cut 6 bases from V and 4 bases from J; bases unmatched to any gene: 5. The CDR3 runs to 14 residues. The CDR3 here is CASSPGQAGNTIYF. The DNA of the CDR3 is TGTGCCAGCAGCCCGGGACAGGCGGGAAACACCATATATTTT.

This chain joins TRBV7-2 and TRBJ2-7, with D unresolved. Germline loops: CDR1 SGHTA, CDR2 FQGNSA. Trimming took 0 bases from V and 0 from J, leaving 6 bases between them. The CDR3 has 14 residues. CDR3 sequence reads: CASSLAPNSYEQYF. For the CDR3, the DNA is TGTGCCAGCAGCTTAGCGCCTAACTCCTACGAGCAGTACTTC.

This chain connects TRBV4-2 to TRBJ2-1; TRBD2 matches at 12 bases. Looked up from germline, CDR1 is LGHNA and CDR2 is YNFKEQ. The J segment lost 0 bases and the V segment lost 4 bases, leaving 7 bases of the junction unmatched. The CDR3 is 18 residues long. The DNA for the CDR3 is TGTGCCAGCAGCCCGACTAGCGGGAGAGGGAGCTCCTACAATGAGCAGTTCTTC. It specifies CASSPTSGRGSSYNEQFF.

For this clonotype: A clone one base away is much larger, so this may be a read error. The CDR3 protein is CASSLMIGPTGETQFF. The CDR3 DNA is TGTGCCAGCAGTTTAATGATCGGGCCAACGGGGGAGACCCAGTTCTTC. This sequence joins TRBV12-3 or TRBV12-4 and TRBJ2-1, with D possibly TRBD2 on 6 matching bases. The germline V and J ends were trimmed by 2 bases and 13 bases, with 24 bases remaining between them. The CDR3 is 16 residues long.

This clonotype was observed at least ten times. V is TRBV24-1 and J is TRBJ2-1; D possibly corresponds to TRBD2 (5 bases). The V gene's germline CDR1 is KGHDR and CDR2 SFDVKD. The CDR3 loop spans 14 amino acids. The V and J ends lost 5 bases and 5 bases respectively, with 12 bases between them. CDR3 protein: CATSAGDPDNEQFF. CDR3 DNA: TGTGCCACCAGTGCCGGGGATCCTGACAATGAGCAGTTCTTC.

This clonotype appeared many times. The chain has TRBV11-2 and TRBJ2-3; no definite D call. V was trimmed by 6 bases and J by 8 bases, leaving 9 bases between them. Germline V gene data show CDR1 as SGHAT and CDR2 as FQNNGV. This CDR3 comprises 11 residues. The chain's CDR3 is CASSSLGTQYF. In DNA form, the CDR3 reads TGTGCCAGCAGTTCGCTGGGTACGCAGTATTTT.

There are many counts of this clonotype. The chain recombines TRBV7-2 with TRBJ1-1; no definite D call. This CDR3 is built from 14 residues. V was trimmed by 5 bases and J by 1 base, leaving 11 bases between them. Germline V CDR1 and CDR2: SGHTA, FQGNSA. CDR3 coding DNA: TGTGCCAGCAGCCCCCGGACGGGGAACACTGAAGCTTTCTTT. This codes for CASSPRTGNTEAFF.

This clonotype was counted ten times or more. The chain links TRBV6-1 to TRBJ1-1; 7 bases map to TRBD1. V shed 5 bases and J 11 bases; nucleotides not matched to a gene: 14. The CDR3 is made up of 14 amino acids. The germline CDR1 and CDR2 sequences are MNHNS and SASEGT. CDR3 residues: CASSSRQGAPGAFF. CDR3 DNA sequence: TGTGCCAGCAGTTCGAGACAGGGTGCCCCGGGCGCTTTCTTT.

A remark on this clonotype: This may be a read error: a much more frequent sequence differs by one nucleotide. This chain connects TRBV6-2 or TRBV6-3 to TRBJ2-1; D gene uncertain. The V and J ends lost 7 bases and 5 bases respectively, with 12 bases between them. CDR3 size: 13 residues. Germline CDR1 and CDR2: MNHEY and SVGEGT. CDR3 region: CASTPGLNNEQFF. The CDR3 DNA reads TGTGCCAGCACCCCGGGCCTTAACAATGAGCAGTTCTTC.

This clonotype was recorded at least ten times. This chain connects TRBV2 to TRBJ1-6; tentative D call: TRBD1 (5 bases). The germline V gene encodes CDR1 SNHLY and CDR2 FYNNEI. The CDR3 spans 13 residues. Trimming shortened V by 7 bases and J by 5 bases, and 9 bases separated the two germline ends. The CDR3 is CASTAGNNSPLHF. The CDR3 DNA is TGTGCCAGCACGGCAGGGAATAATTCACCCCTCCACTTT.

This clonotype showed up many times. The chain carries TRBV9 and TRBJ2-2; D is uncertain. CDR3 length: 15 residues. Germline V gene sequence: CDR1 SGDLS, CDR2 YYNGEE. V was pared by 0 bases and J by 5 bases, with 11 bases between. The CDR3 loop reads CASSVAGMFTGELFF. The CDR3 DNA is TGTGCCAGCAGCGTAGCTGGAATGTTTACCGGGGAGCTGTTTTTT. The whole variable domain, remainder taken from reference TRBV9 and TRBJ2-2, is DSGVTQTPKHLITATGQRVTLRCSPRSGDLSVYWYQQSLDQGLQFLIQYYNGEERAKGNILERFSAQQFPDLHSELNLSSLELGDSALYFCASSVAGMFTGELFFGEGSRLTVL.

This clonotype was seen a few times. As DNA, the CDR3 is TGTGCCAGCAGTTTCTCGGGAGAGTTGAACACTGAAGCTTTCTTT. It specifies CASSFSGELNTEAFF. The rearrangement links TRBV12-3 or TRBV12-4 to TRBJ1-1; D ambiguous. V dropped 3 bases and J dropped 0 bases, with 11 bases sitting between them. This CDR3 region has 15 residues.

This clonotype was seen a few times. A much larger clone differs from this one at a single base, so this may be a read error. The gene calls are TRBV2 and TRBJ2-5; possible D gene TRBD2, 7 bases. This CDR3 region has 15 residues. Germline V gene data show CDR1 as SNHLY and CDR2 as FYNNEI. V was trimmed by 6 bases and J by 11 bases, leaving 25 bases between them. This chain's CDR3 is CASRRGGADDGEQYF. CDR3 DNA sequence: TGTGCCAGCAGGAGGGGGGGCGCCGACGACGGTGAGCAGTACTTC.

This clonotype was seen many times. The rearrangement uses TRBV4-1 and TRBJ2-1; D may correspond to TRBD1 or TRBD2 (6 bases each). Germline V gene lookup returns CDR1 MGHRA and CDR2 YSYEKL. Trimming stripped 1 base from V and 3 bases from J, with 19 bases between. The CDR3 consists of 18 residues. DNA for the CDR3: TGCGCCAGCAGCCAAGTACCACCTTGGGGGGCGAACTACAATGAGCAGTTCTTC. It is translated as CASSQVPPWGANYNEQFF.

This clonotype is a singleton in its sample. The chain is built from TRBV12-3 or TRBV12-4 and TRBJ2-5; tentative D call: TRBD1 (6 bases). The CDR3 totals 12 residues. V lost 4 bases and J 11 bases, leaving 14 bases between the germline ends. The DNA of the CDR3 is TGTGCCAGCAGTTCGGCCCCAGGGGTTCAGTACTTC. This translates into CASSSAPGVQYF.

This clonotype was counted between two and nine times. V gene TRBV15 combines with J gene TRBJ1-5; possible D gene TRBD1, 5 bases. CDR3 length: 17 residues. With 3 bases removed from V and 4 bases from J, the gap between germline ends came to 19 bases. The germline V gene has CDR1 LNHNV and CDR2 YYDKDF (reference sequence). The CDR3 sequence: CATSSRRSGRGNQPQHF. The CDR3 nucleotides are TGTGCCACCAGCAGCCGTCGGTCAGGTAGGGGAAATCAGCCCCAGCATTTT. Complete variable domain (other parts from reference TRBV15 and TRBJ1-5): DAMVIQNPRYQVTQFGKPVTLSCSQTLNHNVMYWYQQKSSQAPKLLFHYYDKDFNNEADTPDNFQSRRPNTSFCFLDIRSPGLGDTAMYLCATSSRRSGRGNQPQHFGDGTRLSIL.

This clonotype was detected ten times or more. The chain has TRBV7-8 and TRBJ2-1, with 8 bases matching TRBD2. CDR3 length equals 14 residues. CDR1 is SGHVS and CDR2 is FQNEAQ in the germline V gene. V dropped 0 bases and J dropped 15; count of bases not matched to a gene: 10. The CDR3 here is CASSLARYGTSRFF. The CDR3 coding sequence is TGTGCCAGCAGCTTAGCAAGGTACGGGACTAGTCGGTTCTTC.

The V gene is TRBV12-3 or TRBV12-4, the J gene TRBJ1-5; no definite D call. Trimming shortened V by 5 bases and J by 0 bases, and 14 bases separated the two germline ends. The CDR3 extends over 16 amino acids. CDR3 protein: CASSPIGIASNQPQHF. CDR3 nucleotide sequence: TGTGCCAGCAGTCCAATCGGGATCGCTAGCAATCAGCCCCAGCATTTT.

CDR3 DNA sequence: TGCAGTGCTAGACGGACTAGCGGGAGGGTCGGTGAGCAGTTCTTC. It is translated as CSARRTSGRVGEQFF. This chain connects TRBV20-1 to TRBJ2-1, with 15 bases identical to TRBD2. The CDR3 spans 15 residues. CDR1 and CDR2 (germline): DFQATT, SNEGSKA (reference sequence). V lost 2 bases and J lost 9; bases outside the gene matches: 5.